These 7 T cell receptor beta chains were sequenced from one sample in a study of OX40 agonist ivuxolimab in advanced cancers. Repertoires were generated with immunoSEQ multiplex PCR, while TCRdb's copy carries only in-frame clones and drops some. This table has 150,000 to 170,000 clones, roughly 94% appearing once. The sequences come from CD4+ or CD8+ T cells sorted from blood, collected in a trial of the OX40 agonist ivuxolimab. The receptors stem from an adult with an advanced solid tumor such as melanoma, head and neck, liver or kidney cancer.

The rearrangement links TRBV5-6 to TRBJ1-1; tentatively, D is TRBD1 (6 bases). The CDR3 consists of 15 residues. Germline V gene sequence: CDR1 SGHDT, CDR2 YYEEEE. Trimming removed 2 bases at V and 1 base at J, with 12 bases between. Here the CDR3 DNA reads TGTGCCAGCAGCTTAGGGGGACACCCGAACACTGAAGCTTTCTTT. Its translation is CASSLGGHPNTEAFF. Full variable domain (remainder filled in from reference TRBV5-6 and TRBJ1-1): DAGVTQSPTHLIKTRGQQVTLRCSPKSGHDTVSWYQQALGQGPQFIFQYYEEEERQRGNFPDRFSGHQFPNYSSELNVNALLLGDSALYLCASSLGGHPNTEAFFGQGTRLTVV.

The chain uses TRBV6-5 and TRBJ2-2; 7 bases match TRBD1. The V gene's germline CDR1 is MNHEY and CDR2 SVGAGI. After removal of 4 bases from V and 4 bases from J, the junction contained 3 bases not matched to a gene. The CDR3 sequence is 14 residues long. The CDR3 sequence: CASSLTGATGELFF. For the CDR3, the DNA is TGTGCCAGCAGTTTAACAGGGGCCACCGGGGAGCTGTTTTTT.

J is TRBJ2-3 and V is TRBV6-7; 11 bases match TRBD2. TRBV6-7 is an ORF, and what it does is uncertain. Trimming took 0 bases from V and 4 from J; bases not matched to a gene: 0. The CDR3 sequence is 15 residues long. DNA of the CDR3: TGTGCCAGCAGTTACTCACTAGCGGGGGCAGATACGCAGTATTTT. This translates into CASSYSLAGADTQYF.

V gene TRBV18 combines with J gene TRBJ2-7; possible D gene TRBD1, 6 bases. The CDR3 has 17 residues. The V end lost 3 bases, the J end lost 2 bases, and 20 bases lay between the germline ends. In germline, CDR1 is KGHSH, CDR2 LQKENI. The CDR3 DNA sequence: TGTGCCAGCTCACCGGACGTGAGGGGCAGGGGCGCCTACGAGCAGTACTTC. Translation gives CASSPDVRGRGAYEQYF.

The chain uses TRBV4-2 and TRBJ2-7; D remains ambiguous. The CDR3 is 15 amino acids. With 0 bases removed from V and 2 bases from J, the gap between germline ends came to 11 bases. Germline CDR1 is LGHNA and CDR2 is YNFKEQ. The CDR3 coding sequence is TGTGCCAGCAGCCAAGAAGTGCACGGTCCCTACGAGCAGTACTTC. It encodes CASSQEVHGPYEQYF.

The gene calls are TRBV19 and TRBJ1-3; D may be TRBD1 (5 bases). CDR1 and CDR2 from the germline V gene are LNHDA and SQIVND (reference sequence). This CDR3 has 15 amino acids. Trimming shortened V by 0 bases and J by 4 bases, and 10 bases separated the two germline ends. In nucleotides, the CDR3 is TGTGCCAGTAGTATAGATCACCGGACAGGAAACACCATATATTTT. It encodes CASSIDHRTGNTIYF. The variable domain in full, completed from reference TRBV19 and TRBJ1-3, reads DGGITQSPKYLFRKEGQNVTLSCEQNLNHDAMYWYRQDPGQGLRLIYYSQIVNDFQKGDIAEGYSVSREKKESFPLTVTSAQKNPTAFYLCASSIDHRTGNTIYFGEGSWLTVV.

The chain combines TRBV18 with TRBJ2-2, with D perhaps TRBD1 (6 bases). With 4 bases removed from V and 1 base from J, the gap between germline ends came to 10 bases. The CDR3 runs 15 residues. Germline CDR1 KGHSH, CDR2 LQKENI. The CDR3 nucleotides read TGTGCCAGCTCACGGGGGCAGGAGAACACCGGGGAGCTGTTTTTT. Its protein is CASSRGQENTGELFF.